What follows is one T cell receptor (beta chain) and its context. Other DNA sequences in the same sample also yield this CDR3. Authors' processing steps: Reference gene primer amplification gave nucleated cell count estimates. The repertoire was sequenced with immunoSEQ multiplex PCR; TCRdb's copy has only in-frame clones and lacks some. V, J and clone size are those of that table, while D and trimming were read from the DNA. The data contain under 200,000 clones, 70% to 90% of them singletons. These data come from a study of blood T cell repertoires in COVID-19. In the study overall: The United States, Italy and Spain were the sources of the acute and convalescent COVID-19 samples. T cells, B-cell-depleted T cells, or PBMCs supplied cDNA or gDNA.

The CDR3 has 14 amino acids. Germline CDR1 is SGHRS and CDR2 is YFSETQ. V shed 0 bases and J shed 2 bases, with 8 bases lying between them. The clonotype was recovered from a man aged 60 to 75 who had recovered from COVID-19. Sequencing used peripheral blood. V gene TRBV5-1 combines with J gene TRBJ2-5; possible D gene TRBD1, 6 bases. In nucleotides, the CDR3 is TGCGCCAGCAGCTTGGGAGGGGGTCAAGAGACCCAGTACTTC. Residues: CASSLGGGQETQYF. The variable domain in full, completed from reference TRBV5-1 and TRBJ2-5, reads KAGVTQTPRYLIKTRGQQVTLSCSPISGHRSVSWYQQTPGQGLQFLFEYFSETQRNKGNFPGRFSGRQFSNSRSEMNVSTLELGDSALYLCASSLGGGQETQYFGPGTRLLVL.